This paragraph reports one TCR beta chain. Its antigen is currently not known. Given a much more abundant clone one base away, this may be a read error. The record originates from a study of molecular identifiers for immune sequencing clone quantification (dated by TCRdb to the late 2010s). General notes on the study: For a replicate experiment, the RNA from either approximately 20,000 or 100,000 naive CD8 T cells was divided into five aliquots, and four of those aliquots went on to sequencing. This methods study used CD8 T cells to benchmark TCR RNA copy counting and molecular-identifier clustering-based TCR repertoire sequencing (MIDCIRS). Study-wide findings and limitations: Without barcode sub-clustering, chimeric consensus sequences inflated TCR diversity; chimeras reached as high as 47%. Highly expanded clone sizes could be underestimated because identical TCR molecules may share a barcode. In CMV-specific effector cells, clones with more than 20 RNA copies accounted for over 97% of molecules, whereas in naive cells such clones accounted for under 1%. Even against a background of 750,000 to 1,000,000 naive CD8 T cells, spiked-in Jurkat TCR RNA amounting to a single cell's worth was reported to be detectable. Spiked-in Jurkat TCR RNA (approximately 10 copies' worth), which is not part of the donor repertoire, was contained in the naive libraries. Modeling indicated around 3 TCR RNA copies recovered per cell, compared with 9.5 to 10 by digital PCR, which implies a capture efficiency of approximately 30%.

Sequences SGHDN (CDR1) and FVKESK (CDR2) are obtained from the germline V gene. The CDR3 covers 14 residues, taking in both the cysteine and the phenylalanine. Kept here is only the CDR3 DNA, which spans 42 bases and is read in frame from base 1. Libraries of naive CD8 T cells were generated from roughly 20,000 to 1,000,000 sorted cells, with 10%, 30% or 50% of the purified RNA used. Naive CD8 T cells, defined as CD8+CD4-CCR7+CD45RA+, were FACS-sorted into RLT Plus buffer on a BD FACSAria II. Nine to eleven TCR copies' worth of Jurkat RNA were spiked into roughly 19,000-1,000,000 naive CD8 T cell samples to test detection sensitivity. Enrichment of CD8 T cells was done with RosetteSep CD8+ T Cell Enrichment Cocktail plus Ficoll-Paque, and ACK red cell lysis came afterward. Library method: PCR. The listed sequencing device is Illumina HiSeq 4000. Preparation of bulk TCR libraries followed a previously described approach, with the TCR primers listed in Table S5. The Qiagen AllPrep DNA/RNA kit was used to purify total RNA. Before any analysis, reads coming from multiple sequencing runs of the same library were combined into one pool. Turning to the authors' computational methods: Reads were retained only if their TCR constant sequence matched exactly, and those retained reads were trimmed to 150 nt and grouped according to their 12-nt molecular barcodes. Reads within each barcode group were sub-clustered using a 15% Levenshtein threshold, and quality-weighted consensus sequences were constructed for each RNA molecule. Non-functional sequences were filtered out, along with any lower-count sequence sitting one edit away from another sequence. Based on a fit of two negative binomial distributions, barcode sub-clusters having less than 20% of the maximum read count were discarded. The raw public data were reprocessed by TCRdb itself: fastp quality trimming at Q25, MiXCR clonotype calling, in-frame beta chains only. Each CDR3 protein appears once, grouped with its most common genes and DNA. The V and J calls here are based on TCRdb, not the publication. The sample has hundreds of thousands of distinct CDR3 sequences on record, just under 20% of them singletons. Roughly 0.9% of the sample is taken by the ten largest.

Sequencing was done on a sample of naive CD8+ T cells from blood, with Jurkat cell RNA spiked in. Taken with the paper, the label for cell subset or site translates to: FACS-sorted CD8+CD4-CCR7+CD45RA+ naive T cells. The chain is assembled from TRBV14 and TRBJ2-7, with no confidently assigned D gene. The source of this sequence is a human donor in good health. Some libraries in this study had Jurkat cell RNA spiked in. The CDR3 reads as follows: CASGQDPQRYEQYF. The nucleotide sequence is TGTGCCAGCGGCCAAGATCCGCAGCGCTACGAGCAGTACTTC.